What follows describes a single T cell receptor beta chain. The data were taken from a study of shared clonotypes between healthy human individuals. The CDR3 covers 12 residues. CDR1 is MDHEN, CDR2 SYDVKM, per germline. V lost 3 bases and J 4 bases, leaving 7 bases between the germline ends. Assay used: immunoSEQ multiplex PCR; TCRdb lists only in-frame clones, some missing. The sample contains approximately 2,000,000 clones, 93% of which appear only once. Positive CCR7 selection of CD45RO-negative cells yielded the naive CD8 cells, and terminally differentiated effector memory CD45RA+ cells were excluded.

The source material was naive CD8+ T cells from PBMCs. V is TRBV28 and J is TRBJ2-7; D uncertain. This clonotype was obtained from a young man in good health. Some clones in this sample may be carry-over from other donors' samples. CDR3 region: CASSFSEYEQYF. The CDR3 DNA is TGTGCCAGCAGTTTTTCCGAATACGAGCAGTACTTC.